This TCR beta chain was sequenced during a study of graft-versus-host responses after intestinal transplantation. In the study overall: Multivisceral, liver-intestinal, or isolated intestinal grafts went to recipients.

Comment on this clone: The antigen is unknown.

The assay was immunoSEQ multiplex PCR, and TCRdb's table has in-frame clones only and misses some. The data contain some 88,000 clones, just over 90% of them seen just once; the ten biggest clones take up 1.5% to 2.5%. The length of the CDR3 is 13 residues. CDR1 and CDR2 (germline): SEHNR, FQNEAQ (reference sequence). V dropped 3 bases and J dropped 6 bases, with 12 bases sitting between them. The source was unstimulated CD8+ T cells sorted from spleen or lymph node cells, collected before intestinal transplant. This sequence joins TRBV7-9 and TRBJ2-7, with a possible D match to TRBD1 (5 bases). The receptor was isolated from a human donor who received an intestinal transplant. CDR3 sequence reads: CASSFATALEQYF. In DNA, the CDR3 is TGTGCCAGCAGCTTTGCGACAGCCCTCGAGCAGTACTTC.